The rows below give T cell receptor beta chains drawn from one sample of a study of blood T cell repertoires in COVID-19. Only in-frame clones appear in the TCRdb table, and some are missing; sequencing was by immunoSEQ multiplex PCR. The sample consists of roughly 300,000 clones, about 92% of them appearing once. Sample: PBMCs or T cells enriched from blood (not recorded which). These receptors all come from a woman in her 30s who had recovered from COVID-19. Both conserved end residues are trimmed from each CDR3. The D gene is left open where the match is weak. A clone size is listed for some rows: how often the clone was seen (once, few, many), or a class if it is expanded.

CDR3aa: ASSQGGRTEAF; j_gene: TRBJ1-1; v_gene: TRBV18; d_gene: -; abundance: -
CDR3aa: ASSFWRGGSSYNEQF; j_gene: TRBJ2-1; v_gene: TRBV27; d_gene: -; abundance: few
CDR3aa: ASSSGQGVEKLF; j_gene: TRBJ1-4; v_gene: TRBV28; d_gene: TRBD1; abundance: few
CDR3aa: ASSREGYEQY; j_gene: TRBJ2-7; v_gene: TRBV2; d_gene: TRBD2; abundance: -
CDR3aa: ASSMSPFSGANVLT; j_gene: TRBJ2-6; v_gene: TRBV27; d_gene: -; abundance: -
CDR3aa: ASVRLDAGNTIY; j_gene: TRBJ1-3; v_gene: TRBV7-2; d_gene: -; abundance: -
CDR3aa: ASSLIPVNTEAF; j_gene: TRBJ1-1; v_gene: TRBV7-9; d_gene: -; abundance: -
CDR3aa: AISESPGGTDTQY; j_gene: TRBJ2-3; v_gene: TRBV10-3; d_gene: -; abundance: -
CDR3aa: SAHLYGLQETQY; j_gene: TRBJ2-5; v_gene: TRBV29-1; d_gene: -; abundance: -
CDR3aa: ASTGQQQETQY; j_gene: TRBJ2-5; v_gene: TRBV18; d_gene: -; abundance: -
CDR3aa: ASGLVGGTSAYNEQF; j_gene: TRBJ2-1; v_gene: TRBV12-5; d_gene: TRBD2; abundance: -
CDR3aa: ASRGTSGSHEQY; j_gene: TRBJ2-7; v_gene: TRBV7-9; d_gene: TRBD2; abundance: -
CDR3aa: ASGGLAGEGSSTDTQY; j_gene: TRBJ2-3; v_gene: TRBV28; d_gene: TRBD2; abundance: once
CDR3aa: ASTRQGARSGNTIY; j_gene: TRBJ1-3; v_gene: TRBV19; d_gene: -; abundance: -
CDR3aa: ASSLGVGASGYEQY; j_gene: TRBJ2-7; v_gene: TRBV11-2; d_gene: -; abundance: -
CDR3aa: AISGDRDNQPQH; j_gene: TRBJ1-5; v_gene: TRBV10-3; d_gene: TRBD1; abundance: -
CDR3aa: ASSLIQGGEQY; j_gene: TRBJ2-7; v_gene: TRBV11-3; d_gene: -; abundance: -
CDR3aa: ASSSGVVVVGTDTQY; j_gene: TRBJ2-3; v_gene: TRBV7-9; d_gene: -; abundance: -
CDR3aa: ASSSSPIYGEQF; j_gene: TRBJ2-1; v_gene: TRBV7-2; d_gene: -; abundance: -